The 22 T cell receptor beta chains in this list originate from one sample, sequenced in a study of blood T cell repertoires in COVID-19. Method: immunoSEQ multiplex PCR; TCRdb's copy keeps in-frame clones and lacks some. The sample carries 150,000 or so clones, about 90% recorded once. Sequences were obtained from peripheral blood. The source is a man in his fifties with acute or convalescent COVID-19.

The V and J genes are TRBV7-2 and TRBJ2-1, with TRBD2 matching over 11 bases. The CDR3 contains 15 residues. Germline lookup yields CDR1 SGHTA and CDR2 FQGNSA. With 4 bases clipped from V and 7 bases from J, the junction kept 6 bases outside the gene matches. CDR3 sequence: CASSYLAGGSNEQFF. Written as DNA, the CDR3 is TGTGCCAGCAGCTATCTAGCGGGGGGCAGTAATGAGCAGTTCTTC.

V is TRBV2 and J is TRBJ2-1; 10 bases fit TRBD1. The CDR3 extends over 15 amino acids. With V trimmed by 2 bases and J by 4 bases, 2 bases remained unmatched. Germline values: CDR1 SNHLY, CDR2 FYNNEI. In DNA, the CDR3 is TGTGCCAGCAGTGAACCGGGACAGGGGTACAATGAGCAGTTCTTC. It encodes CASSEPGQGYNEQFF.

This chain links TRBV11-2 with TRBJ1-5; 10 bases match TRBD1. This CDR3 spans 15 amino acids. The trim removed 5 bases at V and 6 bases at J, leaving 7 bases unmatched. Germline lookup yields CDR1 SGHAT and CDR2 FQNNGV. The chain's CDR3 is CASSTGTGAGQPQHF. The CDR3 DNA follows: TGTGCCAGCAGCACTGGGACAGGGGCTGGTCAGCCCCAGCATTTT.

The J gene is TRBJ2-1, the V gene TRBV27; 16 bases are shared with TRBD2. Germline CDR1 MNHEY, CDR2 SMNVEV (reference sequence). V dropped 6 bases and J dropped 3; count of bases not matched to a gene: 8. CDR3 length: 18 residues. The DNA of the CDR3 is TGTGCCAGCAGGCCCGGGACTAGCGGGGGGGCCTACTACAATGAGCAGTTCTTC. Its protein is CASRPGTSGGAYYNEQFF.

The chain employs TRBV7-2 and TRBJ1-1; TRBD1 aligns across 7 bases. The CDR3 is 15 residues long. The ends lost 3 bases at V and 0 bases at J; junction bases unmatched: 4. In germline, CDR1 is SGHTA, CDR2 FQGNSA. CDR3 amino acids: CASSLEGALNTEAFF. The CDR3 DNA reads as TGTGCCAGCAGCTTGGAGGGGGCGCTGAACACTGAAGCTTTCTTT.

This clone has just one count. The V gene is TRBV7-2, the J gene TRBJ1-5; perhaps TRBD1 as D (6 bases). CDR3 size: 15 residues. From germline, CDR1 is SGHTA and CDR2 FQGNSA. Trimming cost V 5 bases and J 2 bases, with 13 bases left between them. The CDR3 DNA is TGTGCCAGCAGCAAGGGGGGGGCGGGCAATCAGCCCCAGCATTTT. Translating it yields CASSKGGAGNQPQHF.

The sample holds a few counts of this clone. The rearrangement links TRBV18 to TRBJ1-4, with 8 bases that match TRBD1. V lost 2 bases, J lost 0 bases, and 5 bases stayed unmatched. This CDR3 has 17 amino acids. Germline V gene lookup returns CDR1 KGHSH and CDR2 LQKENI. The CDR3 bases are TGTGCCAGCTCACCATCTTTACAGGGGGCAACTAATGAAAAACTGTTTTTT. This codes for CASSPSLQGATNEKLFF.

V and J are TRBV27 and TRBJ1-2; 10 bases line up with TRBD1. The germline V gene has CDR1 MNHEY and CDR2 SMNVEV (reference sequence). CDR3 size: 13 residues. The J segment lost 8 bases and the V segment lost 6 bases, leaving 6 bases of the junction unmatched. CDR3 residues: CASSPGQGDGYTF. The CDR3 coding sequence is TGTGCCAGCAGCCCCGGACAGGGGGACGGCTACACCTTC.

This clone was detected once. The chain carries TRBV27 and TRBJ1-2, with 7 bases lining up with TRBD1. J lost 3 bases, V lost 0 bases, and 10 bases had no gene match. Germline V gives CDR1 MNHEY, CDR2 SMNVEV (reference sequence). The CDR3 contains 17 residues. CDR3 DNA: TGTGCCAGCAGTTTATCACCCGGGACAGCTCTTGACTATGGCTACACCTTC. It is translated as CASSLSPGTALDYGYTF.

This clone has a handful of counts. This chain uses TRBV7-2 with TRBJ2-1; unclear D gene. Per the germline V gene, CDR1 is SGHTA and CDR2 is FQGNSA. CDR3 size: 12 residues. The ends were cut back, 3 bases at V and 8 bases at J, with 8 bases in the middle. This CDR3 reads CASSFTIYEQFF. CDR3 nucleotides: TGTGCCAGCAGCTTTACTATCTATGAGCAGTTCTTC.

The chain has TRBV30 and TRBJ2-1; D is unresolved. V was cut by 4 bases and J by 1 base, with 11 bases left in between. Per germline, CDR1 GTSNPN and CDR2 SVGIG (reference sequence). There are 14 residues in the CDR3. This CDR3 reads CAWNRVRSYNEQFF. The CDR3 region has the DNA TGTGCCTGGAATCGGGTGCGGTCCTACAATGAGCAGTTCTTC.

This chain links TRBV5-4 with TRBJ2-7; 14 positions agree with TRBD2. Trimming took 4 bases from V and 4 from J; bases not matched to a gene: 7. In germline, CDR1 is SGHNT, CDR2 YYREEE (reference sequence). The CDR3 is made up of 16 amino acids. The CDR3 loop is CASSGGTSGRIYEQYF. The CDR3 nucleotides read TGTGCCAGCAGCGGCGGGACTAGCGGGAGAATTTACGAGCAGTACTTC.

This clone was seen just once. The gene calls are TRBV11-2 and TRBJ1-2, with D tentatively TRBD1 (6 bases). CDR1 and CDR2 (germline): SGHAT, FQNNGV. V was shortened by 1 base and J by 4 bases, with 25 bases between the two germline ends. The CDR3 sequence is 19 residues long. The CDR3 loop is CASSLGQGYGGPPSYGYTF. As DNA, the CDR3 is TGTGCCAGCAGCTTAGGGCAAGGCTATGGGGGCCCACCTAGCTATGGCTACACCTTC. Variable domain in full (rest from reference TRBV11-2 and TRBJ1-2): EAGVAQSPRYKIIEKRQSVAFWCNPISGHATLYWYQQILGQGPKLLIQFQNNGVVDDSQLPKDRFSAERLKGVDSTLKIQPAKLEDSAVYLCASSLGQGYGGPPSYGYTFGSGTRLTVV.

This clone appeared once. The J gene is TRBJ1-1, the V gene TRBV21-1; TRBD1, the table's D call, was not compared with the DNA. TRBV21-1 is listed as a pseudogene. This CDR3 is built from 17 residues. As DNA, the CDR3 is TGTGCCAGCAGCAAATACGGGACAGGCGGGCTTAACACTGAAGCTTTCTTT. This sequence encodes CASSKYGTGGLNTEAFF.

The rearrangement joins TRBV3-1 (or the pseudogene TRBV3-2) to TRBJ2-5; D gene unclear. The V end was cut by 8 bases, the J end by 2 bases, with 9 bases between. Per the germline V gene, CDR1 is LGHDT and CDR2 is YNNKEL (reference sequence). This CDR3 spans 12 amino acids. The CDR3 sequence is CASGQLQETQYF. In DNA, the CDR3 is TGTGCCAGCGGGCAGTTACAAGAGACCCAGTACTTC.

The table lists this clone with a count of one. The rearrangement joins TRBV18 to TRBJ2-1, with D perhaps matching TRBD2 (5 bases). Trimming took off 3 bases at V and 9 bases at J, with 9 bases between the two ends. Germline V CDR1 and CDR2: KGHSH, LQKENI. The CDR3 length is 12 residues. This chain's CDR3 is CASSPSGSEQFF. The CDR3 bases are TGTGCCAGCTCACCTTCGGGGAGTGAGCAGTTCTTC.

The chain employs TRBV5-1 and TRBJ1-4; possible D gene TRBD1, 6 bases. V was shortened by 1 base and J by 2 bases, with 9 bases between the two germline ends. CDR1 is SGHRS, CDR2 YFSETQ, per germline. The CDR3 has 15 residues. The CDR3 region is CASSLFRGTNEKLFF. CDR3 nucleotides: TGCGCCAGCAGCTTGTTCAGGGGCACTAATGAAAAACTGTTTTTT.

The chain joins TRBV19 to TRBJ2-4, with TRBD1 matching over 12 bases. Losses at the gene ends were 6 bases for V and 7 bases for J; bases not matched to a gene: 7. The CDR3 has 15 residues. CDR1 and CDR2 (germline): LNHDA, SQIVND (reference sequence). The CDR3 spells CASSEGTGGGNIQYF. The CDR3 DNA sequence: TGTGCCAGTAGCGAGGGGACAGGGGGCGGGAACATTCAGTACTTC.

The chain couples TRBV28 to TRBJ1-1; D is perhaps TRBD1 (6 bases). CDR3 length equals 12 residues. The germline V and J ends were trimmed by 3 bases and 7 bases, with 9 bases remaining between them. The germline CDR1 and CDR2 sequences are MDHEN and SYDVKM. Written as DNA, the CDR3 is TGTGCCAGCAGTTTCATACAGGGTGAAGCTTTCTTT. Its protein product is CASSFIQGEAFF.

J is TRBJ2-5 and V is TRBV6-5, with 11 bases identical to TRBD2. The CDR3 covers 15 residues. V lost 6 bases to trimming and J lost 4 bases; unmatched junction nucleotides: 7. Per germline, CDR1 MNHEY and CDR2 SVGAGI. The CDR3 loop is CASRYTSGRRETQYF. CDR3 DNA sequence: TGTGCCAGCAGATATACTAGCGGGAGAAGAGAGACCCAGTACTTC.

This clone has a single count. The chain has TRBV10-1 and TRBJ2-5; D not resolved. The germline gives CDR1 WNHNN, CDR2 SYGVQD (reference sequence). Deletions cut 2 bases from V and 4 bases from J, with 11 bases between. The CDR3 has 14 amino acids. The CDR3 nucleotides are TGCGCCAGCAGTGAGCCCTTAGATCCAGAGACCCAGTACTTC. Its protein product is CASSEPLDPETQYF.

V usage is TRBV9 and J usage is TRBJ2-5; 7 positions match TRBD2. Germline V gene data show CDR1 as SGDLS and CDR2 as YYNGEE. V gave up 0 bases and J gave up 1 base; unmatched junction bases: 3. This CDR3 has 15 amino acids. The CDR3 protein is CASSVGGGFQETQYF. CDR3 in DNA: TGTGCCAGCAGCGTAGGGGGAGGGTTCCAAGAGACCCAGTACTTC. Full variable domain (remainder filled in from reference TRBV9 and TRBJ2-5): DSGVTQTPKHLITATGQRVTLRCSPRSGDLSVYWYQQSLDQGLQFLIQYYNGEERAKGNILERFSAQQFPDLHSELNLSSLELGDSALYFCASSVGGGFQETQYFGPGTRLLVL.